The following is a TCR beta chain sequence with its context. The CDR3 contains 14 residues. With 4 bases removed from V and 6 bases from J, the gap between germline ends came to 13 bases. In germline, CDR1 is MGHDK, CDR2 SYGVNS. The data stem from a study of T-cell reconstitution after alpha-beta-depleted transplantation in children. Molecular barcoding with unique molecular identifiers was used for the TCRbeta library. MiXCR was run by TCRdb on the PCR reads, yielding one entry per CDR3 protein. The sample shows a few hundred thousand distinct CDR3 sequences, around 21% of them seen only once. Material: PBMCs from the stem cell graft donor, obtained from the stem cell graft. The V call is TRBV25-1, the J call TRBJ2-4; D is possibly TRBD2 (7 bases). The clonotype comes from a human donor who donated a stem cell graft to a child with acute myeloid leukemia. The DNA for the CDR3 is TGTGCCAGCAGTGGGGGGGGCTTTAGAAACATTCAGTACTTC. Translating it yields CASSGGGFRNIQYF.